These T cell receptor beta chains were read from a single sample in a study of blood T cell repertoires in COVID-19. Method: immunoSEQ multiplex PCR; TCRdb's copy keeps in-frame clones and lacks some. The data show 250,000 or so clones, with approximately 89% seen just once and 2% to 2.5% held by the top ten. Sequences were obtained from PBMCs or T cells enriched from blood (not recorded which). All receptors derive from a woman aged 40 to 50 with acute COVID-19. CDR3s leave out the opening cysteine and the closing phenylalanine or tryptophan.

CDR3: AIRVTGAGYEQY
length: 12
V: TRBV10-3

CDR3: ASSQDSGTASYEQY
length: 14
V: TRBV5-1

CDR3: ASSQEAIAGDPYNEQF
length: 16
V: TRBV4-2

CDR3: ASSPLPGGETQY
length: 12
V: TRBV18

CDR3: AWSVIYAEQY
length: 10
V: TRBV30

CDR3: ASSAGTSGLEQY
length: 12
V: TRBV5-1

CDR3: ASLHSTGTGNQPQH
length: 14
V: TRBV19

CDR3: ASRQGDLDSPLH
length: 12
V: TRBV6-5

CDR3: ASNPGGMSGYT
length: 11
V: TRBV19

CDR3: ASSLEGQAGEQY
length: 12
V: TRBV5-1

CDR3: ASSRTSGGAGGELF
length: 14
V: TRBV5-8

CDR3: ASSLGGARRLNEQF
length: 14
V: TRBV11-2

CDR3: ASSNSRSYNEQF
length: 12
V: TRBV13

CDR3: ASRPDRENSPLH
length: 12
V: TRBV3-1/TRBV3-2

CDR3: ATPPQGSGANVLT
length: 13
V: TRBV24-1

CDR3: ASSIPWDRAGSNQPQH
length: 16
V: TRBV19

CDR3: ASSANKGASTDTQY
length: 14
V: TRBV19

CDR3: ASSFRTGGMNTEAF
length: 14
V: TRBV5-6

CDR3: ASTPRGLVATPNEQF
length: 15
V: TRBV25-1

CDR3: ASSTDRGPGYGYT
length: 13
V: TRBV6-2/TRBV6-3

CDR3: ASSLLSGSSYNEQF
length: 14
V: TRBV5-1

CDR3: ASSADRYSGNTIY
length: 13
V: TRBV19

CDR3: ASSRNGGSNQPQH
length: 13
V: TRBV5-8

CDR3: AIRKEGSSGNTIY
length: 13
V: TRBV10-3

CDR3: ASSLIDGGGYT
length: 11
V: TRBV13

CDR3: ASSQGRDYQETQY
length: 13
V: TRBV4-3

CDR3: ASSLMGAANEKLF
length: 13
V: TRBV27

CDR3: ARERNTGELF
length: 10
V: TRBV30

CDR3: ASSSMTSSYNEQF
length: 13
V: TRBV9

CDR3: ASSLEGRTTSTDTQY
length: 15
V: TRBV5-1

CDR3: ASSYSLLAAHGDNEQF
length: 16
V: TRBV6-2/TRBV6-3

CDR3: ASSSNPSGEQF
length: 11
V: TRBV28

CDR3: ASSLRDFSNEQF
length: 12
V: TRBV7-9

CDR3: ASSLRAEWDTQY
length: 12
V: TRBV7-9

CDR3: ASSVAGGYNEQF
length: 12
V: TRBV6-1

CDR3: ASSVRLAVSYNEQF
length: 14
V: TRBV9

CDR3: ASSQPIFRGQATEAF
length: 15
V: TRBV23-1

CDR3: ASSQGDSEGYGYT
length: 13
V: TRBV4-1

CDR3: SVVRLAGVYEQY
length: 12
V: TRBV29-1

CDR3: ASSATSSSYNEQF
length: 13
V: TRBV2

CDR3: ASSLVEGSPLH
length: 11
V: TRBV7-7

CDR3: ATWRGMNTEAF
length: 11
V: TRBV27

CDR3: ASSQVRGPRGVSSYNEQF
length: 18
V: TRBV4-2

CDR3: ASSQELGTGSSPLH
length: 14
V: TRBV4-2

CDR3: ASNLGQASNQPQH
length: 13
V: TRBV6-5

CDR3: ASSVEVAGGGDTQY
length: 14
V: TRBV9

CDR3: ASSNLPAVANYGYT
length: 14
V: TRBV19

CDR3: ASWGLGETQY
length: 10
V: TRBV19

CDR3: ASSFDRVPRYGYT
length: 13
V: TRBV7-2

CDR3: SVEGLASRIQY
length: 11
V: TRBV29-1

CDR3: ASSLGSGGAGTQY
length: 13
V: TRBV7-2

CDR3: ASSEVLNTEAF
length: 11
V: TRBV6-1

CDR3: ASRLQGAGYGYT
length: 12
V: TRBV2

CDR3: ASSHPADRGRNGYT
length: 14
V: TRBV6-2/TRBV6-3

CDR3: ASSLGPYGYT
length: 10
V: TRBV7-9

CDR3: SVETRGGSGYGYT
length: 13
V: TRBV29-1

CDR3: ASKTGVGNTIY
length: 11
V: TRBV2

CDR3: ASSEGQTYYNEQF
length: 13
V: TRBV6-1

CDR3: ASRQAQGSGYT
length: 11
V: TRBV6-5

CDR3: ASSEQLPPSPLH
length: 12
V: TRBV2